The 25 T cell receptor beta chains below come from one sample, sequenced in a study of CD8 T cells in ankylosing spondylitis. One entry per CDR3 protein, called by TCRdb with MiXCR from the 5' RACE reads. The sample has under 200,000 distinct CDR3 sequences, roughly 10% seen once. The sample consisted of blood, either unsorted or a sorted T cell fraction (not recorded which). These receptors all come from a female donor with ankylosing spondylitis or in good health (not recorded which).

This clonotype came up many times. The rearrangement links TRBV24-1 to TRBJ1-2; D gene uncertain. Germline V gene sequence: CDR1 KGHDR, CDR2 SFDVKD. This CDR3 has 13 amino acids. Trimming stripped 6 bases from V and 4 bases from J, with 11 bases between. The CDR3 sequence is CATSIGPPYGYTF. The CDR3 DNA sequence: TGTGCCACCAGTATTGGGCCACCCTATGGCTACACCTTC.

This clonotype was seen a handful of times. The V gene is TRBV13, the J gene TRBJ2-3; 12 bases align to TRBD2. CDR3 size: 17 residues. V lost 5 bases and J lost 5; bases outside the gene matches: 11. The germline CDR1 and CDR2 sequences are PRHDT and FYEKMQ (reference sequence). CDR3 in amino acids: CASSTRTSGILRDTQYF. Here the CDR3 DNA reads TGTGCCAGCAGCACTCGGACTAGCGGGATTCTCAGAGATACGCAGTATTTT.

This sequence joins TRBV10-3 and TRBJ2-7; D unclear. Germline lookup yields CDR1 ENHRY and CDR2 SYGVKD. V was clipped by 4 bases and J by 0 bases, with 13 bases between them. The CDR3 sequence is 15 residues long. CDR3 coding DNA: TGTGCCATCAGTGTTATGGCCCGGAGCTCCTACGAGCAGTACTTC. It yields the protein CAISVMARSSYEQYF.

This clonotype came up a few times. CDR3 DNA sequence: TGTGCCAGCAGCCTTGGCACTAGCGGGAGGGATGAGCAGTTCTTC. Its translation is CASSLGTSGRDEQFF. This chain connects TRBV3-1 to TRBJ2-1; 13 bases are shared with TRBD2. Germline-derived CDR1 and CDR2 are LGHDT and YNNKEL (reference sequence). CDR3 length: 15 amino acids. Unmatched junction bases numbered 5, after V lost 4 bases and J lost 8 bases.

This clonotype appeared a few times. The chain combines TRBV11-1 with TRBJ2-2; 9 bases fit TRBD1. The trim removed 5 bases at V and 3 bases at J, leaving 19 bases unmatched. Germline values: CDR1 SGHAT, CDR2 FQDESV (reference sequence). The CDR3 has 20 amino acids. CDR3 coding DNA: TGTGCCAGCAGCCCGGGACAGGGCTTAACGAGGCGGGTGGACACCGGGGAGCTGTTTTTT. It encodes CASSPGQGLTRRVDTGELFF.

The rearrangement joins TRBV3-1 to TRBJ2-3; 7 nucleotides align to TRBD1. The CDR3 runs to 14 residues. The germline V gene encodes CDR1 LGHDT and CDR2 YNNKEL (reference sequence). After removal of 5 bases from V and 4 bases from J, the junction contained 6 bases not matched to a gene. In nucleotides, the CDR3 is TGTGCCAGCAGCGGACAGGAATCCCCAGATACGCAGTATTTT. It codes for CASSGQESPDTQYF.

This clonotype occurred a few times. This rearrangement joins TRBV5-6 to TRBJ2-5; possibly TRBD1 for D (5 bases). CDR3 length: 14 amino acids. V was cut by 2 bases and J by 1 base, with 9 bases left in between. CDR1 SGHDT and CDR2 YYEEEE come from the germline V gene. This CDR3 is CASSLTGRQETQYF. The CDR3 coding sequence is TGTGCCAGCAGCTTAACAGGACGCCAAGAGACCCAGTACTTC.

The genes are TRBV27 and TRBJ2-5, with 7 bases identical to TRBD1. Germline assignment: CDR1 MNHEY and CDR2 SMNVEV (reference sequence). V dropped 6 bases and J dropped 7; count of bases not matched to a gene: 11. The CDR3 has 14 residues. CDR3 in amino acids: CASSPGQVWGTQYF. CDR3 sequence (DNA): TGTGCCAGCAGCCCAGGACAGGTCTGGGGGACCCAGTACTTC.

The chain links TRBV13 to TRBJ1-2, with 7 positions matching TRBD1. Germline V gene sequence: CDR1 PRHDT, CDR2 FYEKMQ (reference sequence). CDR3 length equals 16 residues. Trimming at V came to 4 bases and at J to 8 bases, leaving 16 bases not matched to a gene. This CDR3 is CASSSFTLTGDSGYTF. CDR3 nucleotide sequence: TGTGCCAGCAGCTCCTTCACCCTTACAGGGGATAGCGGCTACACCTTC.

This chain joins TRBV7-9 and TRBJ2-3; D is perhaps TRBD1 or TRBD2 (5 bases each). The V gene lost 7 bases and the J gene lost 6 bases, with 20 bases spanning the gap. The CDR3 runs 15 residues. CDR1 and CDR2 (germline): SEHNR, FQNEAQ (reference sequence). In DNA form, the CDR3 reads TGTGCCAGCACCCCGATGAGGGACCCGGGGGATACGCAGTATTTT. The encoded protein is CASTPMRDPGDTQYF.

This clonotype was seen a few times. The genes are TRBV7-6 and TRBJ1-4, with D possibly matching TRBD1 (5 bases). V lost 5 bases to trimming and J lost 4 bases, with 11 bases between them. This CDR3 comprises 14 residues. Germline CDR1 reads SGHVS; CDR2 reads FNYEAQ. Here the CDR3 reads CASSLGRLNEKLFF. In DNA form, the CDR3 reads TGTGCCAGCAGCCTGGGACGGCTTAATGAAAAACTGTTTTTT. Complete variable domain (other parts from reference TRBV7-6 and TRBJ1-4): GAGVSQSPRYKVTKRGQDVALRCDPISGHVSLYWYRQALGQGPEFLTYFNYEAQQDKSGLPNDRFSAERPEGSISTLTIQRTEQRDSAMYRCASSLGRLNEKLFFGSGTQLSVL.

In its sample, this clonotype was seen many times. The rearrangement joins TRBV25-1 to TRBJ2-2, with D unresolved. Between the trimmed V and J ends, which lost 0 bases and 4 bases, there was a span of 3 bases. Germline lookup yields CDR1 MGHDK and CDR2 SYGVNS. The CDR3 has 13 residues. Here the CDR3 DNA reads TGTGCCAGCAGTGAATACGGCACCGGGGAGCTGTTTTTT. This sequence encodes CASSEYGTGELFF.

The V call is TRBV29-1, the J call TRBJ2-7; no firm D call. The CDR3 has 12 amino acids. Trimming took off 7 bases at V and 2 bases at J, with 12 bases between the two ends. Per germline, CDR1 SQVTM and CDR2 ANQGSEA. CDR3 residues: CSARDRPYEQYF. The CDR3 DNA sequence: TGCAGCGCAAGGGATCGGCCCTACGAGCAGTACTTC.

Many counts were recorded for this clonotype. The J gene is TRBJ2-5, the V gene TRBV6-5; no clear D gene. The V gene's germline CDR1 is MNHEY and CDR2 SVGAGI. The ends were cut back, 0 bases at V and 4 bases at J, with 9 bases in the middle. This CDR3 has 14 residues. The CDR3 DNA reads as TGTGCCAGCAGTTACTCAGGTGTCGGAGAGACCCAGTACTTC. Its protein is CASSYSGVGETQYF.

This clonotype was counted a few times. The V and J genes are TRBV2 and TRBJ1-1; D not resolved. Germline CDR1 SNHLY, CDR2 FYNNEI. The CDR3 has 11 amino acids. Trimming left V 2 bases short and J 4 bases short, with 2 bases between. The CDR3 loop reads CASSESTEAFF. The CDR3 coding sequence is TGTGCCAGCAGTGAAAGCACTGAAGCTTTCTTT. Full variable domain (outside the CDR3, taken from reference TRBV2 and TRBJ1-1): EPEVTQTPSHQVTQMGQEVILRCVPISNHLYFYWYRQILGQKVEFLVSFYNNEISEKSEIFDDQFSVERPDGSNFTLKIRSTKLEDSAMYFCASSESTEAFFGQGTRLTVV.

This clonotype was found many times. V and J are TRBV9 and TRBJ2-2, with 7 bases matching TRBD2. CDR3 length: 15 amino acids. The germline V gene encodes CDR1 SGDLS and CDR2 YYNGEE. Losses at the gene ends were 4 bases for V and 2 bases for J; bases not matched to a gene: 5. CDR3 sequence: CASSSGGSNTGELFF. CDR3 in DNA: TGTGCCAGCAGCTCCGGGGGGTCTAACACCGGGGAGCTGTTTTTT.

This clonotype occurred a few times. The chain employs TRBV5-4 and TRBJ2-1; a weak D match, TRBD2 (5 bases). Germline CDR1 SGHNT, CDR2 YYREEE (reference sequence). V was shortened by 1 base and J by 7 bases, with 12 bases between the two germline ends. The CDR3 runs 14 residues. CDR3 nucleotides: TGTGCCAGCAGCTTGACTAGGGTGGGGAATGAGCAGTTCTTC. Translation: CASSLTRVGNEQFF.

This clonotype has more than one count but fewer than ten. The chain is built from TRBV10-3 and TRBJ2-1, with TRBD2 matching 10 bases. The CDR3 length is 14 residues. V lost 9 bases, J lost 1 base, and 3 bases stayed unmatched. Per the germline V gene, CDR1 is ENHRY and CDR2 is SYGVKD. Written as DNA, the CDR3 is TGTGCCATAAGGACTAGCGGATCCTACAATGAGCAGTTCTTC. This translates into CAIRTSGSYNEQFF.

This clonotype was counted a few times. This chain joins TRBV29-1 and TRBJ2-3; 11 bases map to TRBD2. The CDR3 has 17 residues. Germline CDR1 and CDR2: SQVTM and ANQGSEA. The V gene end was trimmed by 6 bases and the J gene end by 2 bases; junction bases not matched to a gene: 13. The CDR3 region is CSVKLAGEVRYTDTQYF. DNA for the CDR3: TGCAGCGTGAAACTAGCGGGAGAGGTACGATACACAGATACGCAGTATTTT.

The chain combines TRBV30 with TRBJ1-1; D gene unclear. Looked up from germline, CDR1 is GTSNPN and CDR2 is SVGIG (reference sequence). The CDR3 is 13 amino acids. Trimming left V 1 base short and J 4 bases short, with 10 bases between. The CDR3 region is CAWSGSGSTEAFF. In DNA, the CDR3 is TGTGCCTGGAGTGGGTCAGGTTCCACTGAAGCTTTCTTT.

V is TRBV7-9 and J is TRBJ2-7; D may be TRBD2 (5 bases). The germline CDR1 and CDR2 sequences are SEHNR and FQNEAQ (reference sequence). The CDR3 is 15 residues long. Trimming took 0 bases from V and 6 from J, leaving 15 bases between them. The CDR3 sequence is CASSLALGGVSEQYF. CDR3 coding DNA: TGTGCCAGCAGCTTAGCGCTTGGAGGTGTAAGCGAGCAGTACTTC.

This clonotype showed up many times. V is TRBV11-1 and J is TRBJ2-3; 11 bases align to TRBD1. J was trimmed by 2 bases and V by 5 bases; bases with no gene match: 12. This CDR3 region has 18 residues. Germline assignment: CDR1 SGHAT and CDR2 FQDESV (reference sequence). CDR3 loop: CASSPGTGGQVDTDTQYF. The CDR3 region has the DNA TGTGCCAGCAGCCCAGGGACAGGGGGGCAAGTCGACACAGATACGCAGTATTTT.

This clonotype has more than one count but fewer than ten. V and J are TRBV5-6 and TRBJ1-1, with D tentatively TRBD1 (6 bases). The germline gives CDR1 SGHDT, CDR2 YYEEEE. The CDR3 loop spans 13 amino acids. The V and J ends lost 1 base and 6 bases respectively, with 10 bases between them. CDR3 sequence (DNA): TGTGCCAGCAGCTTGATACAGGGCGCTGAAGCTTTCTTT. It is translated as CASSLIQGAEAFF.

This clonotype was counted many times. CDR3 nucleotide sequence: TGTGCCAGTAGTTTCCGGGCCGTGGGACTAGCGGGATACAATGAGCAGTTCTTC. It specifies CASSFRAVGLAGYNEQFF. The genes are TRBV19 and TRBJ2-1; 13 bases map to TRBD2. The CDR3 is 18 residues long. The germline CDR1 and CDR2 sequences are LNHDA and SQIVND (reference sequence). V trimming: 5 bases; J trimming: 4 bases; junction bases outside the gene matches: 11.

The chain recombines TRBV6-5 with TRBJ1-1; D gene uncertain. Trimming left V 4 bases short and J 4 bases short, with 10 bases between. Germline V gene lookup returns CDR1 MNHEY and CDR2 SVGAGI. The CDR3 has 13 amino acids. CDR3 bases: TGTGCCAGCAGTTGGAAAAAGACCACTGAAGCTTTCTTT. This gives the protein CASSWKKTTEAFF.